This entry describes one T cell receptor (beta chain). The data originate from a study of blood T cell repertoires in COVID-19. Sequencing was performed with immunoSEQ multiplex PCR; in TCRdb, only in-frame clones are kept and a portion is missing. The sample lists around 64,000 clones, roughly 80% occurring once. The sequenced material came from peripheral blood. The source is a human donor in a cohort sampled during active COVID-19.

The DNA for the CDR3 is TGTGCCAGCAGCTTGGGTCTAGCGGGCGCTTACAATGAGCAGTTCTTC. The encoded protein is CASSLGLAGAYNEQFF. The V gene is TRBV5-4, the J gene TRBJ2-1; 8 bases are a match to TRBD2. The V gene end was trimmed by 0 bases and the J gene end by 4 bases; junction bases not matched to a gene: 6. CDR1 and CDR2 from the germline V gene are SGHNT and YYREEE (reference sequence). This CDR3 region has 16 residues. The whole variable domain, remainder taken from reference TRBV5-4 and TRBJ2-1, is ETGVTQSPTHLIKTRGQQVTLRCSSQSGHNTVSWYQQALGQGPQFIFQYYREEENGRGNFPPRFSGLQFPNYSSELNVNALELDDSALYLCASSLGLAGAYNEQFFGPGTRLTVL.